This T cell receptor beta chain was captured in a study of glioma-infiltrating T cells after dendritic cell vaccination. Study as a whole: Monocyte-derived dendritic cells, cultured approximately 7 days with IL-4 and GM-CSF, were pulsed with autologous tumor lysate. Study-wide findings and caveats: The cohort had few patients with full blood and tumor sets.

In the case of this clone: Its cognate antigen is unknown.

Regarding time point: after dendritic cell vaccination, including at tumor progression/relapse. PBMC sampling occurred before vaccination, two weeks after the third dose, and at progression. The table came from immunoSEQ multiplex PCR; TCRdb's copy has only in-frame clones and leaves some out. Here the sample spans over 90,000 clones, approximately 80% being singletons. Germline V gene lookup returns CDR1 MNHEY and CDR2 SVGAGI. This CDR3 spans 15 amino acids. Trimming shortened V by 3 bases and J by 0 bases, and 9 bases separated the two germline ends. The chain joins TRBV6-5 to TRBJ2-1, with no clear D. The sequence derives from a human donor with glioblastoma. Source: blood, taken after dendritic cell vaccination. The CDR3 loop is CASSYSKSSYNEQFF. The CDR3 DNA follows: TGTGCCAGCAGTTATTCCAAGAGCTCCTACAATGAGCAGTTCTTC.